This entry describes one T cell receptor beta chain. These data are taken from a study of control samples from healthy donors and cancer patients. CDR3 length: 16 amino acids. The V segment lost 3 bases and the J segment 3 bases; nucleotides outside the gene matches: 9. Germline V gene data show CDR1 as SGHAT and CDR2 as FQNNGV. Using immunoSEQ multiplex PCR, the repertoire was profiled, and TCRdb retains in-frame clones only, with some absent. The table includes approximately 83,000 clones, approximately 95% detected once. The receptor's source is a woman in her 30s in good health. Sequences were obtained from blood. J is TRBJ2-7 and V is TRBV11-2, with 9 bases matching TRBD2. This CDR3 is CASSLWLAGIHYEQYF. The CDR3 nucleotides read TGTGCCAGCAGCTTGTGGCTAGCGGGGATTCACTACGAGCAGTACTTC.